This section outlines one T cell receptor (beta chain) sequence together with its context. Its antigen is as yet unknown. Donors had nominal health at sampling but likely had unrecorded immune exposures. The data were taken from a study of cytomegalovirus exposure and HLA in healthy donors. Findings and limits, study-wide: Cytomegalovirus association was listed for about 160 TCR beta chains.

Primers for the PCR totalled 60 Vbeta and 13 Jbeta. Profiled with immunoSEQ multiplex PCR; TCRdb holds only in-frame clones, not every one. The sample shows about 110,000 clones, roughly 80% of them seen only once. The CDR3 runs to 16 residues. With V trimmed by 3 bases and J by 4 bases, 4 bases remained unmatched. The V gene's germline CDR1 is MDHEN and CDR2 SYDVKM. The chain is built from TRBV28 and TRBJ2-2; 11 bases fit TRBD1. Sequencing was performed on PBMCs. The receptor was derived from a man in his fifties or sixties in good health and CMV-seronegative. CDR3 protein: CASSFRDRGFTGELFF. The CDR3 DNA is TGTGCCAGCAGTTTTCGGGACAGGGGGTTCACCGGGGAGCTGTTTTTT. Variable domain in full (rest from reference TRBV28 and TRBJ2-2): DVKVTQSSRYLVKRTGEKVFLECVQDMDHENMFWYRQDPGLGLRLIYFSYDVKMKEKGDIPEGYSVSREKKERFSLILESASTNQTSMYLCASSFRDRGFTGELFFGEGSRLTVL.